These T cell receptor beta chains were read from a single sample in a study of T-cell memory formation after mild COVID-19. MiXCR, applied by TCRdb to the 5' RACE reads, yields one record per CDR3 protein. The sample holds almost 550,000 distinct CDR3 sequences, about 20% seen once. Sequencing input: PBMCs or a T cell subset sorted from them (not recorded which). The receptors shown here come from an adult woman who had mild COVID-19 (a few samples of this study predate the infection). Cell type and time point are not known. The CDR3 runs from the conserved cysteine through the conserved F or W. The order of the fields is V gene, D gene, clone size, J gene, CDR3 DNA, CDR3 protein. D genes are given only for firm matches. Some rows have no size entry. The others give once, few or many, or a class for an expanded clone.

>TRBV11-2|.|few|TRBJ2-1
TGTGCCAGCAGCTTAGGCTTAGTGACGGACTACAATGAGCAGTTCTTC
CASSLGLVTDYNEQFF
>TRBV12-3/TRBV12-4|.|.|TRBJ2-5
TGTGCCAGCAGTGCTATGACCGGGAGTGGGGAGACCCAGTACTTC
CASSAMTGSGETQYF
>TRBV7-8|TRBD1|few|TRBJ2-1
TGTGCCAGCAGCGATCACAGGGGGCGCGTTCCCTACAATGAGCAGTTCTTC
CASSDHRGRVPYNEQFF
>TRBV3-1|.|.|TRBJ2-4
TGTGCCAGCAGCCAAGACAGATCGACGAAAAACATTCAGTACTTC
CASSQDRSTKNIQYF
>TRBV11-2|.|few|TRBJ1-1
TGTGCCAGCAGCTTACACGGGACGGTGAACACTGAAGCTTTCTTT
CASSLHGTVNTEAFF
>TRBV6-6|.|.|TRBJ1-1
TGTGCCAGCAGCCAGAGTCAAGCTTTCTTT
CASSQSQAFF
>TRBV20-1|TRBD2|.|TRBJ2-1
TGCAGTGCCCCTCAGAGCGGGAGAAGCTACAATGAGCAGTTCTTC
CSAPQSGRSYNEQFF
>TRBV5-1|.|.|TRBJ2-1
TGCGCCAGCAGCTATAGAAGGACCTCCTACAATGAGCAGTTCTTC
CASSYRRTSYNEQFF
>TRBV7-9|TRBD1|many|TRBJ1-5
TGTGCCAGCAGCTTAGGGACAGGGGCCAATCAGCCCCAGCATTTT
CASSLGTGANQPQHF
>TRBV11-2|TRBD2|few|TRBJ2-1
TGTGCCAGCAGCAGGAAGGGACTAGCGGAGACCAATGAGCAGTTCTTC
CASSRKGLAETNEQFF
>TRBV10-3|.|few|TRBJ2-3
TGTGCCATCACTGACTCGGGCGGAACAGATACGCAGTATTTT
CAITDSGGTDTQYF
>TRBV25-1|TRBD1|.|TRBJ1-1
TGTGCCAGCAGTGAGCAGGACAGGGGTCGCCAAAAGAACACTGAAGCTTTCTTT
CASSEQDRGRQKNTEAFF
>TRBV12-3/TRBV12-4|.|.|TRBJ1-2
TGTGCCAGCAGTTTAGGCCGGTCGACTTTCAGGGTCTATGGCTACACCTTC
CASSLGRSTFRVYGYTF
>TRBV9|.|few|TRBJ2-7
TGTGCCAGCAGCGTAGGCAACGGCATCTACGAGCAGTACTTC
CASSVGNGIYEQYF
>TRBV12-3/TRBV12-4|.|few|TRBJ1-2
TGTGCCAGCAGCTCCAATTGGGGGCCTCCGGGTGGCTACACCTTC
CASSSNWGPPGGYTF
>TRBV20-1|.|many|TRBJ2-7
TGCAGTGCTATAGAGTGGGAGCAGTACTTC
CSAIEWEQYF
>TRBV5-6|TRBD1|.|TRBJ2-4
TGTGCCAGCAGCCCGGGACAGGGTTTAAGCATTCAGTACTTC
CASSPGQGLSIQYF
>TRBV2|.|.|TRBJ2-1
TGTGCCAGCTCCAAAGGAGGTAGTATCGTTGAGCAGTTCTTC
CASSKGGSIVEQFF
>TRBV7-8|TRBD1|few|TRBJ1-2
TGTGCCAGCAGCTTAACTATAAGGGGACAGGACTATGGCTACACCTTC
CASSLTIRGQDYGYTF
>TRBV7-2|TRBD1|few|TRBJ1-6
TGTGCCAGCAGCTGGGGACAGGGCTCCTATAATTCACCCCTCCACTTT
CASSWGQGSYNSPLHF
>TRBV12-3/TRBV12-4|TRBD1|few|TRBJ1-3
TGTGCCAGCATGATATCGGGACAGTACGGAAACACCATATATTTT
CASMISGQYGNTIYF
>TRBV4-1|TRBD2|few|TRBJ2-1
TGCGCCAGCAGCCAAGATCTTGCGGGGGGGGTCAATGAGCAGTTCTTC
CASSQDLAGGVNEQFF
>TRBV19|TRBD1|few|TRBJ1-1
TGTGCCAGTAGTATGACAGGGCTAACTGAAGCTTTCTTT
CASSMTGLTEAFF
>TRBV24-1|.|few|TRBJ2-1
TGTGCCACCAGTGATCCGACCCTCCTGCAGTTCTTC
CATSDPTLLQFF
>TRBV3-1|TRBD2|.|TRBJ2-7
TGTGCCAGCAGCCAAGGGGTAGCGGGGGGCTACGAGCAGTACTTC
CASSQGVAGGYEQYF
>TRBV2|.|many|TRBJ2-7
TGTGCCAGCACCCATGGACAGACCTACGAGCAGTACTTC
CASTHGQTYEQYF
>TRBV20-1|.|.|TRBJ1-1
TGCAGTGGGGCGATTGTCATGAACACTGAAGCTTTCTTT
CSGAIVMNTEAFF
>TRBV6-6|.|.|TRBJ2-5
TGTGCCAGCAGTTACGCCCCAGGGGTCGAGACCCAGTACTTC
CASSYAPGVETQYF
>TRBV30|TRBD1|.|TRBJ1-1
TGTGGGGGCAGGGGGCCGGCTGAAGCTTTCTTT
CGGRGPAEAFF
>TRBV7-6|TRBD2|.|TRBJ2-1
TGTGCCAGCAGCTCCGCTCCGGGACTAGCGGGAGGACCCTACAATGAGCAGTTCTTC
CASSSAPGLAGGPYNEQFF
>TRBV7-9|.|few|TRBJ2-5
TGTGCCAGCAGCCCCCTTGGGGATGACTTCCAAGAGACCCAGTACTTC
CASSPLGDDFQETQYF
>TRBV20-1|TRBD1|few|TRBJ2-5
TGCAGTGCTAGAGCTGGGACAGCAGAAGAGACCCAGTACTTC
CSARAGTAEETQYF
>TRBV19|.|.|TRBJ1-2
TGTGCCATAGAGGACGGTAACTATGGCTACACCTTC
CAIEDGNYGYTF
>TRBV20-1|.|.|TRBJ1-6
TGCAGTGCTATCAGGGATTGGAATTCACCCCTCCACTTT
CSAIRDWNSPLHF
>TRBV7-6|.|few|TRBJ2-7
TGTGCCAGCAGCCCTGGTGGGCTACCATCCTACGAGCAGTACTTC
CASSPGGLPSYEQYF
>TRBV5-1|.|few|TRBJ1-1
TGCGCCAGCAGCTTGGAGGCCCTGGGGATAAACACTGAAGCTTTCTTT
CASSLEALGINTEAFF
>TRBV6-5|TRBD2|.|TRBJ2-1
TGTGCCAGCAGTTACTCGAGACTAGCGGCTAATGAGCAGTTCTTC
CASSYSRLAANEQFF
>TRBV5-1|TRBD2|few|TRBJ2-1
TGCGCCAGCAGCCTAGCGGGAGATCGGGGTGAGCAGTTCTTC
CASSLAGDRGEQFF
>TRBV29-1|.|few|TRBJ1-1
TGCAGCGTTGACGGGCAGGGGGAAGCTTTCTTT
CSVDGQGEAFF
>TRBV10-3|TRBD2|.|TRBJ2-1
TGTGCCATCAGCCGGACTAGTTCTGACAATGAGCAGTTCTTC
CAISRTSSDNEQFF